This TCR beta chain was identified during a study of T cell responses to AZD1222 COVID-19 vaccine. Broader study findings: Once two AZD1222 doses were given, Spike-specific TCR breadth and depth went up.

Using immunoSEQ multiplex PCR, the repertoire was profiled, and TCRdb retains in-frame clones only, with some absent. The data contain 78,000 or so clones, over 70% of them singletons. Germline CDR1 and CDR2: KGHSH and LQKENI. This CDR3 is built from 16 residues. The ends were cut back, 2 bases at V and 2 bases at J, with 13 bases in the middle. Concerning this clone: The antigen is not known.

The chain couples TRBV18 to TRBJ1-3, with a possible D match to TRBD1 (6 bases). The clonotype was recovered from an adult who received the AZD1222 COVID-19 vaccine. Sequenced material: peripheral blood, taken 28 days after the second AZD1222 dose. This CDR3 is CASSPEGVSPGNTIYF. CDR3 in DNA: TGTGCCAGCTCACCAGAGGGGGTATCTCCTGGAAACACCATATATTTT. The whole variable domain, remainder taken from reference TRBV18 and TRBJ1-3, is NAGVMQNPRHLVRRRGQEARLRCSPMKGHSHVYWYRQLPEEGLKFMVYLQKENIIDESGMPKERFSAEFPKEGPSILRIQQVVRGDSAAYFCASSPEGVSPGNTIYFGEGSWLTVV.